This TCR beta chain emerged from a study of shared clonotypes between healthy human individuals. At the level of the study: For every donor, three CD4 naive, three CD4 memory, two CD8 naive and one CD8 memory plates were used. Study-wide results and caveats: Sampling covered blood only; tissue repertoires likely differ. Naive CD4 clonotypes overlapped across several donors at about 5.3%.

Germline CDR1 LNHDA, CDR2 SQIVND (reference sequence). V lost 5 bases and J 4 bases, leaving 13 bases between the germline ends. There are 14 residues in the CDR3. As regards this clone: Antigen: not known.

Method: immunoSEQ multiplex PCR; TCRdb's copy keeps in-frame clones and lacks some. The table shows some 1,600,000 clones, with about 98% occurring only once. This sequence originates from a man younger than 40 in good health. V is TRBV19 and J is TRBJ2-3, with unresolved D. The sequenced material came from naive CD4+ T cells sorted from blood. Subset denoted: CD45RA+ positively selected. The CDR3 spells CASSLTLAPDTQYF. CDR3 in DNA: TGTGCCAGTAGTTTGACTCTCGCCCCAGATACGCAGTATTTT. The full variable domain, with the rest looked up from reference TRBV19 and TRBJ2-3, is DGGITQSPKYLFRKEGQNVTLSCEQNLNHDAMYWYRQDPGQGLRLIYYSQIVNDFQKGDIAEGYSVSREKKESFPLTVTSAQKNPTAFYLCASSLTLAPDTQYFGPGTRLTVL.